The present entry profiles one TCR beta chain with its context. Clones were read by immunoSEQ multiplex PCR, and TCRdb kept only the in-frame ones, dropping some. Found here are about 380,000 clones, more than 85% of them singletons; the top ten hold approximately 0.02%. The CDR3 sequence is 14 residues long. The germline V gene has CDR1 MDHEN and CDR2 SYDVKM. The trim removed 5 bases at V and 0 bases at J, leaving 3 bases unmatched. The data were taken from a study of shared T cell receptors in the human thymus. The J gene is TRBJ1-2, the V gene TRBV28, with 7 positions matching TRBD1. The sample was thymocytes. This clonotype originated in a human donor. CDR3 nucleotide sequence: TGTGCCAGCAGTCGGACAGGTTCTAACTATGGCTACACCTTC. Translation: CASSRTGSNYGYTF.